A selection of T cell receptor beta chains follows, all from one sample in a study of blood T cells in healthy people across ages. Each CDR3 protein gets one entry after TCRdb re-called the 5' RACE reads with MiXCR. The data contain hundreds of thousands of distinct CDR3 sequences, 29% of them seen just once; the ten biggest clones take up roughly 17%. The source material was blood. The receptors originated from a woman older than 75 in good health. Both conserved end residues are part of each CDR3. The order of the fields is V gene, CDR3 length, CDR3 protein.

TRBV11-2 15 CASRPTRLTYNEQFF
TRBV25-1 15 CTRSYSGGSNEKLFF
TRBV6-5 12 CATKENTGELFF
TRBV6-2/TRBV6-3 14 CASSPRGRNTEAFF
TRBV5-1 15 CASSSRSGSYNEQYF
TRBV2 14 CASSPGRADNEQFF
TRBV20-1 14 CSARGDRGVETQYF
TRBV9 18 CASSVVDTDISGANVLTF
TRBV11-2 13 CASSLGLAIEQFF
TRBV7-2 16 CASSPLKGTNTDTQYF
TRBV5-1 16 CASSWDRESSTDTQYF
TRBV20-1 15 CSTRGSFKTNYGYTF
TRBV29-1 14 CSVEVEGGTYGYTF
TRBV6-6 15 CASSSLGGSRNTIYF
TRBV24-1 19 CATSPNPGTGKGMNTEAFF
TRBV5-1 14 CASSTGLETPEAFF
TRBV10-3 15 CAISSRQGANSPLHF
TRBV3-1 12 CASSRNRGEQFF
TRBV6-6 13 CASSTEEVYEQYF
TRBV20-1 14 CSARSGRVYEKLFF
TRBV3-1 17 CASSPPVGGAGANVLTF
TRBV20-1 12 CSARGQFTEAFF
TRBV12-5 15 CASGSFLAGVSEQFF
TRBV6-5 15 CATSLAGGLHYEQFF
TRBV3-1 12 CASSQIRETQYF
TRBV25-1 17 CASSESILRGAYNEQFF
TRBV5-1 13 CASSLWGTDTQYF
TRBV6-1 13 CASSESGHLPGFF
TRBV29-1 13 CSVEGSNNEKLFF
TRBV7-9 16 CASSSYRDRASYGYTF
TRBV4-1 15 CASSQVDRGRTEAFF
TRBV4-1 19 CASSPLEEPGLAGRETQYF
TRBV18 13 CASSSTLADTQYF
TRBV4-3 15 CASSQDRGVRNEQFF
TRBV28 15 CASSLNPSVDEKLFF
TRBV24-1 13 CATAGDGNQPQHF
TRBV3-1 13 CASSTEGNTEAFF
TRBV5-5 15 CASSLVQGARQPQHF
TRBV6-5 12 CASSYSPGKTFF
TRBV7-8 14 CASSSRDTRGEAFF
TRBV12-3/TRBV12-4 14 CASVQDSTKNIQYF
TRBV20-1 15 CSARGVSSGTDTQYF
TRBV5-1 14 CASAGTPPGHGYTF
TRBV7-9 14 CASSPGTPAKTQYF
TRBV29-1 13 CSVEAFGREGYTF
TRBV4-3 16 CASSQDPGQSKNGYTF
TRBV10-3 14 CAISTGQGSSEQFF
TRBV7-2 16 CASSLKRGTNTGELFF
TRBV19 15 CASSDGQGGVYEQFF
TRBV7-2 16 CASSFKLAGSRKTQYF
TRBV18 15 CASSPRLEGNQPQHF
TRBV19 14 CASSPQGPVYEQYF
TRBV20-1 15 CSARDSRRVTDTQYF
TRBV15 18 CATSSALAGSTGGYGYTF
TRBV4-1 15 CASSQDQGSNSPLHF
TRBV5-5 13 CASSFLIAQPQHF